One T cell receptor beta chain is described in this entry. This clone has a handful of counts. The antigen it binds to is not known. No clone much larger than this one lies a single base away; base qualities are absent. This entry belongs to a study of shared clonotypes between healthy human individuals (dated by TCRdb to about 2020). Some background on the complete study: A few men and two women, aged 18 to 49 years, made up the cohort. Libraries were prepared and TCR repertoires were sequenced by different laboratories using diverse techniques, in order to increase sequencing depth and limit assay-specific biases. Per donor, leukapheresis produced somewhere between about 0.94 and 8.9 billion PBMCs. For each donor, three plates each were used for CD4 naive and CD4 memory, two plates were used for CD8 naive, and one plate was used for CD8 memory. To estimate repertoire size and how much clonotype sharing occurs between individuals, the study deeply sequenced the blood TCR repertoires of about 5 healthy adults. Study-level results and caveats: Pairwise subsampling indicated that sequencing depth was expected to affect the degree of clonotype sharing among donors. Rarefaction of sorted-subset datasets indicated incomplete sequencing despite the large sequencing depth. Compared with non-shared clonotypes, the clonotypes found in all four sorted-subset donors had higher generation probabilities. Larger estimated clonotype richness was generally found for naive subsets than for memory subsets. Sharing across four donors was observed for 5% to 6.5% of naive CD4, less than 4% of naive CD8, 2% to 2.5% of memory CD4, and around 0.44% of memory CD8 clonotypes. Sampling was limited to blood, and TCR repertoires in tissue likely differ from TCR repertoires in blood. Because the study included a small number of donors, the genetic and exposure-history diversity represented was limited.

TCR CDR3 regions were amplified from genomic DNA by multiplex PCR using the deep immunoSEQ assay. Extracted genomic DNA from each cell subset was spread evenly across all wells of several immunoSEQ 96-well plates, with each plate serving as a replicate. For sorted subsets, 150 to 200 ng genomic DNA, equal to about 30,000 T cell genomes, was loaded into each replicate PCR. Purified libraries were measured with a Qubit 3.0 fluorometer, size-checked on a Bioanalyzer 2100, and measured again with the KAPA Library Quantification kit. A separate single-read 150-cycle Illumina NextSeq 550 flow cell was used to sequence each immunoSEQ 96-well plate. The source study handled its data this way. The immunoSEQ output contained only junctional sequences without quality scores, so filtering could not match that applied to full-length reads. To assign V/J genes and CDR3, sequences were annotated using PyIR, a Python wrapper for IgBLAST v1.9, with IMGT germline references. Reads were filtered out if the reads had weak V/J assignments (E-value above 1e-6), no CDR3, stop codons, out-of-frame junctions, or ambiguous translated residues. A V3J clonotype was defined by an identical inferred V gene, J gene, and CDR3 amino acid sequence. Percentage overlap between repertoires was computed as shared unique clonotypes divided by the size of the smaller repertoire. Richness of each repertoire was evaluated using RTK rarefaction, the Chao1 estimator, and Recon v2.1 estimates of unobserved clonotypes. For all TCRbeta clonotypes obtained by the gDNA method from a handful of donors, generation probabilities were computed with OLGA. TCRdb's version of the immuneACCESS table is confined to in-frame rearrangements and falls short of the full clone set. An unresolved V gene accounts for under half of the shortfall where checked; the remainder is of unknown origin. V and J calls and clone size follow that table, whereas D and trimming were derived from the DNA. This sample gives over a million clones in total; about four fifths of them show up just once. The top ten constitute roughly 0.57% of the sample.

The donors were healthy, HIV-negative adults who had no recently reported acute infections or vaccinations. All donors were Caucasian adults living in Nashville, Tennessee, USA. CD4+ T cells were enriched by magnetic negative selection, after which naive cells were positively selected on CD45RA and the negative fraction was taken as the memory subset. Blood was collected by leukapheresis, and PBMCs were isolated by Ficoll-Histopaque density gradient centrifugation and then cryopreserved in liquid nitrogen vapor phase. Purity and quantity of every magnetically sorted T cell population were checked by analytical flow cytometry. Genomic DNA was isolated from every sorted fraction and measured by UV absorbance on a Nanodrop 2000c. This TCR was recovered from a man in his late teens or twenties in good health. Some clones in this sample may be carry-over from other donors' samples. Sequencing was done on a sample of memory CD4+ T cells from PBMCs. What this sample's cell subset or site label stands for: CD45RA-negative fraction.

The CDR3 loop reads CASEWGDHTDTQYF. The sequenced DNA is TGCGCCAGCGAATGGGGGGATCACACAGATACGCAGTATTTT. The chain couples TRBV5-1 to TRBJ2-3; the best D guess is TRBD2, with 6 bases matching. Taken from the germline V gene, the CDR1 and CDR2 loops are SGHRS and YFSETQ. The cysteine opens and the phenylalanine closes a CDR3 of 14 amino acids. Here the CDR3 DNA is all that survives: 42 bases in frame from base 1. V lost 7 bases and J lost 2 bases; the stretch between them is 14 bases long.